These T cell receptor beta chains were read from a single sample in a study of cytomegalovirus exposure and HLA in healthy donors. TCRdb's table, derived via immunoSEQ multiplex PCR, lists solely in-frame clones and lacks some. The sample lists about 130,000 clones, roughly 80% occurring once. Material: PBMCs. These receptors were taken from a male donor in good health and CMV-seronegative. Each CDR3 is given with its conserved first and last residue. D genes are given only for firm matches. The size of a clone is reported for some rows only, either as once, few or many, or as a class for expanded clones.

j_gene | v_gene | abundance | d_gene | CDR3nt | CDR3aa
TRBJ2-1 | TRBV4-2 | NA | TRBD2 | TGTGCCAGCAGCCTCCGACTAGCGGGACACTCCTACAATGAGCAGTTCTTC | CASSLRLAGHSYNEQFF
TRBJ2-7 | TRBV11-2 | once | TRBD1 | TGTGCCAGCAGCCGCGCCGGGACAGGGATCCACGAGCAGTACTTC | CASSRAGTGIHEQYF
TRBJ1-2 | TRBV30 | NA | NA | TGTGCCTGGAAGTCCACAGGGAGTAGGTATGGCTACACCTTC | CAWKSTGSRYGYTF
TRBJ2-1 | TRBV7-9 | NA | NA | TGTGCCAGCAGCTTTAGACAGGGAGGCTACAATGAGCAGTTCTTC | CASSFRQGGYNEQFF
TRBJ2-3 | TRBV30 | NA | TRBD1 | TGTGCCTGGGGACAGGGGGCGCCCCCCACAGATACGCAGTATTTT | CAWGQGAPPTDTQYF
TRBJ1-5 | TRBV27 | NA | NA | TGTGCCAGCAGCCGACAGGTCAGCAATCAGCCCCAGCATTTT | CASSRQVSNQPQHF
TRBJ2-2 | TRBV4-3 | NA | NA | TGCGCCAGCAGCCAACTAACGGGACTTCAGGCCGGGGAGCTGTTTTTT | CASSQLTGLQAGELFF
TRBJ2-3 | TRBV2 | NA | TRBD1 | TGTGCCAGCAGTGACCGGGACAGGGGAGATACGCAGTATTTT | CASSDRDRGDTQYF
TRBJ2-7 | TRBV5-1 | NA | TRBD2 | TGCGCCAGCAGCTCTGGACTAGCGGGAACCTACGAGCAGTACTTC | CASSSGLAGTYEQYF
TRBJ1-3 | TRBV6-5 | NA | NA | TGTGCCAGCAGCTCTAGGGGGGGAAACACCATATATTTT | CASSSRGGNTIYF
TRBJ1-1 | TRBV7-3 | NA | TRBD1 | TGTGCCAGCAGCTCGAAGGGGGCGAACACTGAAGCTTTCTTT | CASSSKGANTEAFF
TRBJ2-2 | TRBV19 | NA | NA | TGTGCCAGTAGTGGAGGCCTGGTTAACACCGGGGAGCTGTTTTTT | CASSGGLVNTGELFF
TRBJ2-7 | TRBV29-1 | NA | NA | TGCAGCGTGGGAGGTCTTGACTACGAGCAGTACTTC | CSVGGLDYEQYF
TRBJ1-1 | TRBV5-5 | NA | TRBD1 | TGTGCCAGCAGCGCTGGCACTGGGACAGCGCCAGACACTGAAGCTTTCTTT | CASSAGTGTAPDTEAFF
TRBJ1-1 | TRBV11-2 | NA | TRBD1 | TGTGCCAGCAGCCCAGCCGGGACAGGGGGCACTGAAGCTTTCTTT | CASSPAGTGGTEAFF
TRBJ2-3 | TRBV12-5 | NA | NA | TGTGCTAGTGGTTTGGTAGGAGCAGCAGGGGGGCGCGGGGATACGCAGTATTTT | CASGLVGAAGGRGDTQYF
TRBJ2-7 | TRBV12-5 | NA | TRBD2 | TGTGCTAGTGGTTCTGGGGAGGGCTCCATCTACGAGCAGTACTTC | CASGSGEGSIYEQYF
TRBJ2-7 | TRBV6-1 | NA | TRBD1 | TGTGCCAGCAGTGTCCGCAATACCGGGACAGGGATATACGAGCAGTACTTC | CASSVRNTGTGIYEQYF
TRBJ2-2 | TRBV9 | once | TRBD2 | TGTGCCAGCAGCGAACTAGCGACCGGGGAGCTGTTTTTT | CASSELATGELFF
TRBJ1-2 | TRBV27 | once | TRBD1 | TGTGCCAGCAGTGCCCCGGGACAGTGGAGGGGCTACACCTTC | CASSAPGQWRGYTF
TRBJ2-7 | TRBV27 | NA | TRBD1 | TGTGCCAGCACCCACAGACGGACAGGAAGTCCCCCCTACGAGCAGTACTTC | CASTHRRTGSPPYEQYF
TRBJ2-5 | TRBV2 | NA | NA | TGTGCCAGCAGCTGGGCCAGAGAAGAGACCCAGTACTTC | CASSWAREETQYF
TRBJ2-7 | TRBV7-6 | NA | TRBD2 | TGTGCCAGCAGCTTAGGCGGCGGGGGCTACGAGCAGTACTTC | CASSLGGGGYEQYF
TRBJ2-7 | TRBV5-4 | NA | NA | TGTGCCAGCAGCTTGGCGGCCGACTCGAGCTCCTACGAGCAGTACTTC | CASSLAADSSSYEQYF
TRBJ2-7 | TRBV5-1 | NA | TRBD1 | TGCGCCAGCAGCTACGGACAGGGCGGAGAGCAGTACTTC | CASSYGQGGEQYF
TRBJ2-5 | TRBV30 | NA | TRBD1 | TGTGCCTGGAGTGTATTTGGACAGGGGGCGCGGGAGACCCAGTACTTC | CAWSVFGQGARETQYF
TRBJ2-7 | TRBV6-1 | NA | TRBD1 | TGTGCCAGCAGTGCATCCGGGACAGGCTCCTACGAGCAGTACTTC | CASSASGTGSYEQYF
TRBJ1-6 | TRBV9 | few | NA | TGTGCCAGCAGCGCAATAGAGGAGCCCTTAATTAGACCCCTCCACTTT | CASSAIEEPLIRPLHF
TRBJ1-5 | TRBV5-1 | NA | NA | TGCGCCAGCAGCTTGGAGGGGCATCAGCCCCAGCATTTT | CASSLEGHQPQHF
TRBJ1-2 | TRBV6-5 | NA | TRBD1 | TGTGCCAGCAGCCCATACTCAATGCAGGGGGAAGACTACACCTTC | CASSPYSMQGEDYTF
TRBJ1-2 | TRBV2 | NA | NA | TGTGCCAGCAGTGCTCAGGGTTTTGCAGAGGGGGACTTC | CASSAQGFAEGDF
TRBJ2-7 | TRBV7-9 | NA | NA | TGTGCCAGCAGCCCAGTGGGGGGAGGCTACGAGCAGTACTTC | CASSPVGGGYEQYF
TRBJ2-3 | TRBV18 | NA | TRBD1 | TGTGCCAGCTCACCAGGGGACAGACCCCCTATAGATACGCAGTATTTT | CASSPGDRPPIDTQYF
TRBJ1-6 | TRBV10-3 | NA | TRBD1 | TGTGCCATCAGCCCGGACAGGGGGATTTCACCCCTCCACTTT | CAISPDRGISPLHF
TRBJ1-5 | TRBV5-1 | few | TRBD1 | TGCGCCAGCAGCCAGGGGGGAGAGTTACAGCCCCAGCATTTT | CASSQGGELQPQHF
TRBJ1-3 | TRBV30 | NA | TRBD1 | TGTGCCTGGAGCCACAGGGGAAGTTTTGGAAACACCATATATTTT | CAWSHRGSFGNTIYF
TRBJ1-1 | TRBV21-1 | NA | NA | TGTGCCTGCGGGTCTATGAACACTGAAGCTTTCTTT | CACGSMNTEAFF
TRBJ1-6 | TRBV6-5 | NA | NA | TGTGCCAGCAGTTACCCAGGGATGGATTCACCCCTCCACTTT | CASSYPGMDSPLHF
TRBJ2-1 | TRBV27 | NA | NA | TGTGCCAGCAGTTTAGGATACACTAACTACAATGAGCAGTTCTTC | CASSLGYTNYNEQFF
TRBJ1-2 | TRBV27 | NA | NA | TGTGCCAGCAGTCCCCGGACATATTCCAACTATGGCTACACCTTC | CASSPRTYSNYGYTF
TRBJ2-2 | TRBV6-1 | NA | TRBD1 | TGTGCCAGCGGGACAGGGGATCCCACCGGGGAGCTGTTTTTT | CASGTGDPTGELFF
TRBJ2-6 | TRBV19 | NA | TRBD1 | TGTGCCAGTAGTATCTCTCGGGGACAGGGGTCCCCCTCTGGGGCCAACGTCCTGACTTTC | CASSISRGQGSPSGANVLTF
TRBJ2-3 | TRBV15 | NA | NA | TGTGCCACCAGCAGAGATCTCGGAGATACGCAGTATTTT | CATSRDLGDTQYF
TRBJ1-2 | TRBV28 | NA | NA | TGTGCCAGCAGCTTAGGGGGGTCGGGTAACTATGGCTACACCTTC | CASSLGGSGNYGYTF
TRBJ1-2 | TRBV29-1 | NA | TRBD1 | TGCAGCGTGAACAGGGGGCCTGCCTATGGCTACACCTTC | CSVNRGPAYGYTF
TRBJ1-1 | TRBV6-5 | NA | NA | TGTGCCAGCAGTTATAGCACTGAAGCTTTCTTT | CASSYSTEAFF